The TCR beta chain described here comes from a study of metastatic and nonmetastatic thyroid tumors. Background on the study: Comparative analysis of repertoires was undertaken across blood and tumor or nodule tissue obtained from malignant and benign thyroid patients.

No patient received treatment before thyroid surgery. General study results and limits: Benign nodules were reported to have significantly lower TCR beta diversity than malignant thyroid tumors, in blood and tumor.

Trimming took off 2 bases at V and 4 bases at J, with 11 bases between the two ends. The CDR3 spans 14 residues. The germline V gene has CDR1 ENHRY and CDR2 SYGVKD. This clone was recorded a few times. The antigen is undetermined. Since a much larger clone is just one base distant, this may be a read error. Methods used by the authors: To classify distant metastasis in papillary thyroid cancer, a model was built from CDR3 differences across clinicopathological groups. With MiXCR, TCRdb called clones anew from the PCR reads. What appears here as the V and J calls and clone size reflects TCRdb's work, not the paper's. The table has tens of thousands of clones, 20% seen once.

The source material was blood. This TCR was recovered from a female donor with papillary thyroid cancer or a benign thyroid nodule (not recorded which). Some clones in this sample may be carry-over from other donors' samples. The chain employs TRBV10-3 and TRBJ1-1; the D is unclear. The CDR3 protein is CAISEPECGTEAFF. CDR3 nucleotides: TGTGCCATCAGTGAGCCGGAATGTGGCACTGAAGCTTTCTTT.